These 27 T cell receptor beta chains were sequenced from one sample in a study of blood T cell repertoires in COVID-19. Clones were sequenced by immunoSEQ multiplex PCR, and TCRdb holds only the in-frame ones, with some missing. The sample has some 200,000 clones, roughly nine tenths seen once. Sequencing was performed on peripheral blood. The receptors were sampled from a woman in her forties or fifties with acute or convalescent COVID-19.

This clone was picked up one time. This sequence joins TRBV30 and TRBJ1-5; D remains unclear. Trimming shortened V by 0 bases and J by 5 bases, and 11 bases separated the two germline ends. The CDR3 has 14 residues. The germline V gene has CDR1 GTSNPN and CDR2 SVGIG (reference sequence). DNA of the CDR3: TGTGCCTGGAGTGTTGGCAATGGAGATCAGCCCCAGCATTTT. The encoded protein is CAWSVGNGDQPQHF.

The J gene is TRBJ1-2, the V gene TRBV6-6; maybe TRBD1 (6 bases). The CDR3 covers 13 residues. The V gene's germline CDR1 is MNHNY and CDR2 SVGAGI (reference sequence). Trimming shortened V by 5 bases and J by 6 bases, and 13 bases separated the two germline ends. In DNA, the CDR3 is TGTGCCAGCAGTCAGCACAGGGTTGATGGCTACACCTTC. It yields the protein CASSQHRVDGYTF.

The sample holds one count of this clone. V is TRBV5-4 and J is TRBJ2-7; the D is unclear. This CDR3 region has 13 residues. Germline lookup yields CDR1 SGHNT and CDR2 YYREEE (reference sequence). V was trimmed by 4 bases and J by 4 bases, leaving 12 bases between them. CDR3 residues: CASSTETQYEQYF. As DNA, the CDR3 is TGTGCCAGCAGCACCGAAACCCAGTACGAGCAGTACTTC.

The rearrangement uses TRBV6-5 and TRBJ2-3; 7 positions agree with TRBD2. This CDR3 comprises 15 residues. Germline values: CDR1 MNHEY, CDR2 SVGAGI. With 6 bases clipped from V and 1 base from J, the junction kept 7 bases outside the gene matches. The CDR3 DNA follows: TGTGCCAGCAGCCGATATCGGGGGGGCACAGATACGCAGTATTTT. As protein: CASSRYRGGTDTQYF.

CDR3 DNA: TGTGCCAGCAGTGAAGTATTGGCAGGGTATCAGCCCCAGCATTTT. Translating it yields CASSEVLAGYQPQHF. The chain recombines TRBV6-1 with TRBJ1-5; D perhaps matches TRBD1 (5 bases). Trimming removed 1 base at V and 5 bases at J, with 12 bases between. The CDR3 runs to 15 residues. Germline CDR1 reads MNHNS; CDR2 reads SASEGT.

The gene calls are TRBV19 and TRBJ2-1; 12 bases are shared with TRBD2. There are 14 residues in the CDR3. V lost 5 bases and J lost 9; bases outside the gene matches: 5. Germline CDR1 is LNHDA and CDR2 is SQIVND (reference sequence). The CDR3 DNA is TGTGCCAGTAGTCAAACTAGCGGGAGGAGTGAGCAGTTCTTC. It specifies CASSQTSGRSEQFF.

This clone was seen just once. This chain connects TRBV7-2 to TRBJ1-5; D is possibly TRBD1 (5 bases). This CDR3 has 15 residues. Trimming took 5 bases from V and 6 from J, leaving 17 bases between them. Germline lookup yields CDR1 SGHTA and CDR2 FQGNSA. The CDR3, as DNA: TGTGCCAGCAGCAGCGAGGCAGGGAAATTTCAGCCCCAGCATTTT. Protein: CASSSEAGKFQPQHF. Using reference TRBV7-2 and TRBJ1-5 for the parts outside the CDR3, the full variable domain is GAGVSQSPSNKVTEKGKDVELRCDPISGHTALYWYRQSLGQGLEFLIYFQGNSAPDKSGLPSDRFSAERTGGSVSTLTIQRTQQEDSAVYLCASSSEAGKFQPQHFGDGTRLSIL.

The V gene is TRBV5-1, the J gene TRBJ2-3, with TRBD2 as a possible D gene (6 bases). Trimming left V 3 bases short and J 5 bases short, with 10 bases between. Looked up from germline, CDR1 is SGHRS and CDR2 is YFSETQ. This CDR3 spans 13 amino acids. In DNA form, the CDR3 reads TGCGCCAGCAGCTCCACTAGCTTAGATACGCAGTATTTT. It yields the protein CASSSTSLDTQYF.

The genes are TRBV30 and TRBJ1-5, with TRBD1 as a possible D gene (5 bases). Germline V gives CDR1 GTSNPN, CDR2 SVGIG (reference sequence). Trimming took off 2 bases at V and 1 base at J, with 12 bases between the two ends. The CDR3 length is 15 residues. The DNA of the CDR3 is TGTGCCTGGAGTCGCCCCGCAGGGAGCAATCAGCCCCAGCATTTT. This gives the protein CAWSRPAGSNQPQHF. The full variable domain, in which reference TRBV30 and TRBJ1-5 provide the parts outside the CDR3, is SQTIHQWPATLVQPVGSPLSLECTVEGTSNPNLYWYRQAAGRGLQLLFYSVGIGQISSEVPQNLSASRPQDRQFILSSKKLLLSDSGFYLCAWSRPAGSNQPQHFGDGTRLSIL.

The rearrangement joins TRBV18 to TRBJ1-2; 8 bases align to TRBD1. This CDR3 has 16 residues. The V gene's germline CDR1 is KGHSH and CDR2 LQKENI. J lost 8 bases, V lost 1 base, and 12 bases had no gene match. This CDR3 reads CASSPLAGGRWKGYTF. CDR3 in DNA: TGTGCCAGCTCACCACTGGCAGGGGGCAGATGGAAAGGCTACACCTTC.

V and J are TRBV27 and TRBJ2-7; no clear D gene. CDR3 size: 14 residues. V lost 7 bases, J lost 0 bases, and 13 bases lay in between. CDR1 is MNHEY and CDR2 is SMNVEV in the germline V gene (reference sequence). CDR3 residues: CASNPLADSYEQYF. The CDR3 DNA sequence: TGTGCCAGCAATCCTTTGGCGGACTCCTACGAGCAGTACTTC.

The chain recombines TRBV3-1 (or the pseudogene TRBV3-2) with TRBJ2-7; a weak D match, TRBD2 (5 bases). This CDR3 has 11 residues. CDR1 and CDR2 from the germline V gene are LGHDT and YNNKEL (reference sequence). Trimming removed 4 bases at V and 6 bases at J, with 7 bases between. The DNA for the CDR3 is TGTGCCAGCAGCCTGAGCGGCGAGCAGTACTTC. This translates into CASSLSGEQYF.

A single count supports this clone. CDR3: CASSKTSGDPYEQYF. The CDR3 DNA reads as TGTGCCAGCAGCAAGACTAGCGGGGACCCCTACGAGCAGTACTTC. The genes are TRBV9 and TRBJ2-7; 11 bases fit TRBD2. The CDR3 has 15 residues. CDR1 SGDLS and CDR2 YYNGEE come from the germline V gene. V gave up 4 bases and J gave up 2 bases; unmatched junction bases: 5.

This clone was found once. This chain links TRBV27 with TRBJ1-1, with 9 bases that match TRBD1. CDR3 size: 17 residues. Germline trimming cut 2 bases from V and 0 bases from J; bases unmatched to any gene: 7. The germline V gene has CDR1 MNHEY and CDR2 SMNVEV (reference sequence). The CDR3 region is CASSLGTGRGMNTEAFF. CDR3 nucleotides: TGTGCCAGCAGTTTAGGGACAGGGAGGGGGATGAACACTGAAGCTTTCTTT.

The rearrangement joins TRBV10-3 to TRBJ2-2; no firm D call. Germline CDR1 and CDR2: ENHRY and SYGVKD. Trimming pared 4 bases from V and 6 bases from J, leaving 9 bases between. There are 13 residues in the CDR3. This chain's CDR3 is CAISVMGPGELFF. The CDR3 bases are TGTGCCATCAGTGTCATGGGCCCCGGGGAGCTGTTTTTT.

The table lists this clone with a count of one. The chain links TRBV9 to TRBJ2-1; 7 bases align to TRBD1. This CDR3 contains 19 residues. J was trimmed by 7 bases and V by 0 bases; bases with no gene match: 19. The V gene's germline CDR1 is SGDLS and CDR2 YYNGEE. The CDR3 nucleotides are TGTGCCAGCAGCGTAGCCCTTCCTCATTTGGCAGGGGGACCGAATGAGCAGTTCTTC. It encodes CASSVALPHLAGGPNEQFF. Combining the CDR3 with reference TRBV9 and TRBJ2-1 gives the whole variable domain DSGVTQTPKHLITATGQRVTLRCSPRSGDLSVYWYQQSLDQGLQFLIQYYNGEERAKGNILERFSAQQFPDLHSELNLSSLELGDSALYFCASSVALPHLAGGPNEQFFGPGTRLTVL.

The chain carries TRBV9 and TRBJ2-2; 8 positions agree with TRBD2. Germline-derived CDR1 and CDR2 are SGDLS and YYNGEE. The V segment lost 4 bases and the J segment 3 bases; nucleotides outside the gene matches: 5. The CDR3 runs 15 residues. CDR3 in DNA: TGTGCCAGCAGCCTGCGGGGGGAGGACACCGGGGAGCTGTTTTTT. Translating gives CASSLRGEDTGELFF.

The chain carries TRBV12-3 or TRBV12-4 and TRBJ2-7; possibly TRBD1 for D (6 bases). The CDR3 runs 13 residues. V was trimmed by 6 bases and J by 5 bases, leaving 14 bases between them. The CDR3 sequence is CASRPGQAHEQYF. The CDR3 nucleotides are TGTGCCAGCAGGCCGGGACAAGCACACGAGCAGTACTTC.

This clone occurred a few times. The chain joins TRBV7-9 to TRBJ1-5; 7 nucleotides match TRBD1. Trimming cost V 4 bases and J 4 bases; bases outside gene matches: 7. CDR1 and CDR2 from the germline V gene are SEHNR and FQNEAQ (reference sequence). CDR3 length: 15 amino acids. The CDR3 sequence is CASSSLDRANQPQHF. The CDR3 DNA reads as TGTGCCAGCAGCTCCCTCGACAGGGCGAATCAGCCCCAGCATTTT.

Only a few counts were recorded for this clone. This chain connects TRBV4-3 to TRBJ1-2; D not resolved. There are 15 residues in the CDR3. The ends were cut back, 3 bases at V and 2 bases at J, with 13 bases in the middle. Germline CDR1 reads LGHNA; CDR2 reads YSLEER. The CDR3, as DNA: TGCGCCAGCAGCCAGGGCCACCTAAGGAACTATGGCTACACCTTC. Protein: CASSQGHLRNYGYTF.

Here the CDR3 reads CASSPAPGGPGEKLFF. CDR3 coding DNA: TGCGCCAGCAGCCCAGCTCCAGGGGGGCCTGGTGAAAAACTGTTTTTT. The chain joins TRBV5-1 to TRBJ1-4, with TRBD1 matching 7 bases. With 4 bases clipped from V and 7 bases from J, the junction kept 13 bases outside the gene matches. The CDR3 has 16 residues. Per germline, CDR1 SGHRS and CDR2 YFSETQ.

The chain combines TRBV2 with TRBJ2-1; 11 bases line up with TRBD2. V trimming: 7 bases; J trimming: 6 bases; junction bases outside the gene matches: 8. The germline V gene has CDR1 SNHLY and CDR2 FYNNEI. CDR3 length equals 15 residues. The CDR3 bases are TGTGCCAGCACCCTCTTAGCGGGGGGGCTCAATGAGCAGTTCTTC. It encodes CASTLLAGGLNEQFF.

The chain uses TRBV19 and TRBJ1-2; D is uncertain. The CDR3 spans 16 residues. CDR1 is LNHDA, CDR2 SQIVND, per germline (reference sequence). The V and J ends lost 3 bases and 1 base respectively, with 15 bases between them. CDR3 sequence reads: CASSITVTEINYGYTF. DNA of the CDR3: TGTGCCAGTAGTATTACCGTCACAGAGATTAACTATGGCTACACCTTC.

This clone came up a few times. The rearrangement joins TRBV9 to TRBJ2-3, with D maybe TRBD2 (5 bases). The CDR3 extends over 15 amino acids. Trimming shortened V by 3 bases and J by 0 bases, and 11 bases separated the two germline ends. The germline gives CDR1 SGDLS, CDR2 YYNGEE. The CDR3 sequence: CASSATGISTDTQYF. The CDR3 coding sequence is TGTGCCAGCAGCGCGACGGGGATTAGCACAGATACGCAGTATTTT.

The gene calls are TRBV28 and TRBJ2-3; 11 bases map to TRBD2. Germline CDR1 MDHEN, CDR2 SYDVKM. This CDR3 has 14 residues. Trimming at V came to 5 bases and at J to 6 bases, leaving 4 bases not matched to a gene. The CDR3 DNA follows: TGTGCCAGCAGTCTGGGACTAGCGGCCGATACGCAGTATTTT. This sequence encodes CASSLGLAADTQYF.

The chain links TRBV6-4 to TRBJ1-1, with D possibly TRBD1 on 5 matching bases. Germline-derived CDR1 and CDR2 are MRHNA and SNTAGT. The CDR3 extends over 12 amino acids. V was pared by 4 bases and J by 8 bases, with 11 bases between. The CDR3 region has the DNA TGTGCCAGCAGTGTTCAAAACAGGGAAGCTTTCTTT. Its protein is CASSVQNREAFF.

This chain links TRBV5-1 with TRBJ2-2; D unclear. The V gene lost 1 base and the J gene lost 8 bases, with 9 bases spanning the gap. This CDR3 spans 13 amino acids. The germline gives CDR1 SGHRS, CDR2 YFSETQ. CDR3 residues: CASSLLFTGELFF. The CDR3, as DNA: TGCGCCAGCAGCTTGCTATTTACGGGGGAGCTGTTTTTT.